This T cell receptor beta chain came from a study of control samples from healthy donors and cancer patients. Per germline, CDR1 SGHVS and CDR2 FNYEAQ. The V segment lost 4 bases and the J segment 1 base; nucleotides outside the gene matches: 14. CDR3 length: 20 amino acids. TCRdb's copy holds only in-frame clones and misses some; the assay was immunoSEQ multiplex PCR. The sample includes roughly 130,000 clones, 75% to 95% of them seen just once. Sequenced: blood. The sequence was obtained from a man aged 18 to 30 in good health. The V gene is TRBV7-6, the J gene TRBJ2-1; 12 nucleotides align to TRBD2. The CDR3 sequence: CASSYSSGRAYGLSYNEQFF. CDR3 in DNA: TGTGCCAGCAGCTACTCTAGCGGGAGGGCCTATGGGTTATCCTACAATGAGCAGTTCTTC.